These 24 T cell receptor beta chains were all obtained from the same sample, sequenced in a study of regulatory T cells in long-lasting Graves disease. Library construction for TCR beta used iRepertoire HTBI primers and Arm-PCR of CDR3 regions. TCRdb re-called the multiplex PCR reads with MiXCR, one entry per CDR3 protein. The repertoire holds a few hundred thousand distinct CDR3 sequences, less than 30% seen once, with about 29% in the top ten. Time point reported: persistent/refractory GD, antithyroid drugs over 5 years with positive TRAb. PBMC-extracted RNA yielded the TCR library. Sequenced material: peripheral blood mononuclear cells (PBMCs), taken when the disease was refractory, from a patient treated with antithyroid drugs. Every receptor here comes from a woman between 40 and 50 years old with Graves disease.

This clonotype was seen just once. This rearrangement joins TRBV27 to TRBJ2-2, with a possible D match to TRBD2 (5 bases). V was clipped by 6 bases and J by 1 base, with 12 bases between them. The CDR3 is 15 residues long. The germline V gene has CDR1 MNHEY and CDR2 SMNVEV (reference sequence). CDR3 residues: CASSAASGNTGELFF. The CDR3 DNA sequence: TGTGCCAGCAGCGCCGCGAGCGGGAACACCGGGGAGCTGTTTTTT.

The chain employs TRBV20-1 and TRBJ1-1; a possible D gene is TRBD1 (5 bases). Per the germline V gene, CDR1 is DFQATT and CDR2 is SNEGSKA (reference sequence). The CDR3 is 13 residues long. V lost 4 bases to trimming and J lost 6 bases, with 15 bases between them. The CDR3 region has the DNA TGCAGTGCTACCGTTACCAGGGTGGCTGAAGCTTTCTTT. Its translation is CSATVTRVAEAFF.

The V gene is TRBV20-1, the J gene TRBJ2-7; D possibly uses TRBD1 or TRBD2 (6 bases each). V lost 6 bases, J lost 0 bases, and 15 bases lay in between. The CDR3 spans 14 residues. Germline V lookup: CDR1 DFQATT, CDR2 SNEGSKA (reference sequence). CDR3 loop: CSAPPRGLSYEQYF. In DNA, the CDR3 is TGCAGTGCCCCCCCTCGGGGGCTCTCCTACGAGCAGTACTTC.

This clonotype appeared many times. The rearrangement uses TRBV28 and TRBJ2-7; D uncertain. CDR3 length equals 12 residues. From germline, CDR1 is MDHEN and CDR2 SYDVKM. V lost 6 bases and J 6 bases, leaving 12 bases between the germline ends. Written as DNA, the CDR3 is TGTGCCAGCAGCCAAATTCGGACCGAGCAGTACTTC. It yields the protein CASSQIRTEQYF.

The gene calls are TRBV6-1 and TRBJ1-2, with D possibly matching TRBD1 (5 bases). This CDR3 has 17 residues. Germline V gene lookup returns CDR1 MNHNS and CDR2 SASEGT. Trimming shortened V by 2 bases and J by 4 bases, and 20 bases separated the two germline ends. This chain's CDR3 is CASSERNRPGGAYGYTF. The CDR3 DNA reads TGTGCCAGCAGTGAACGGAACCGCCCCGGAGGGGCCTATGGCTACACCTTC.

This clonotype was counted ten times or more. V is TRBV20-1 and J is TRBJ2-7; TRBD2 matches at 11 bases. Germline V gene data show CDR1 as DFQATT and CDR2 as SNEGSKA (reference sequence). This CDR3 has 14 amino acids. The J segment lost 3 bases and the V segment lost 6 bases, leaving 7 bases of the junction unmatched. This CDR3 is CSAEPTSGNYEQYF. The DNA of the CDR3 is TGCAGTGCAGAGCCGACTAGCGGGAACTACGAGCAGTACTTC.

The chain couples TRBV12-3 or TRBV12-4 to TRBJ2-7; 7 bases line up with TRBD1. V was clipped by 3 bases and J by 2 bases; unmatched bases: 4. The CDR3 runs 14 residues. CDR3 in DNA: TGTGCCAGCAGTTTCCTCGGGACAGCCTACGAGCAGTACTTC. Translation gives CASSFLGTAYEQYF.

The chain uses TRBV7-9 and TRBJ1-2, with a possible D match to TRBD1 (6 bases). This CDR3 has 15 amino acids. Germline V CDR1 and CDR2: SEHNR, FQNEAQ (reference sequence). The V and J ends lost 2 bases and 3 bases respectively, with 13 bases between them. CDR3 in DNA: TGTGCCAGCAGCTTATCTTTATCAGGGGACTATGGCTACACCTTC. This gives the protein CASSLSLSGDYGYTF.

The chain links TRBV11-2 to TRBJ2-6, with D possibly TRBD2 on 6 matching bases. V lost 6 bases and J lost 0, with 9 bases in between. This CDR3 spans 15 amino acids. CDR1 and CDR2 (germline): SGHAT, FQNNGV. CDR3 loop: CASSTGLSGANVLTF. The CDR3 DNA follows: TGTGCCAGCAGTACGGGACTCTCTGGGGCCAACGTCCTGACTTTC.

This clonotype was seen more than once but under ten times. The chain couples TRBV6-2 or TRBV6-3 to TRBJ2-7; D is undetermined. From germline, CDR1 is MNHEY and CDR2 SVGEGT. Between the trimmed V and J ends, which lost 0 bases and 7 bases, there was a span of 16 bases. The length of the CDR3 is 15 residues. This CDR3 reads CASSYSSIRFSEQYF. CDR3 coding DNA: TGTGCCAGCAGTTACTCTTCGATCCGTTTTTCGGAGCAGTACTTC.

The chain combines TRBV6-1 with TRBJ2-7, with 10 bases lining up with TRBD2. The CDR3 length is 15 residues. The V segment lost 6 bases and the J segment 2 bases; nucleotides outside the gene matches: 7. Germline assignment: CDR1 MNHNS and CDR2 SASEGT. The CDR3 loop reads CASRRTSGPTYEQYF. Written as DNA, the CDR3 is TGTGCCAGCAGACGGACTAGCGGACCTACCTACGAGCAGTACTTC.

The chain employs TRBV7-9 and TRBJ2-2, with 9 bases matching TRBD2. The V gene end was trimmed by 5 bases and the J gene end by 2 bases; junction bases not matched to a gene: 12. Germline assignment: CDR1 SEHNR and CDR2 FQNEAQ (reference sequence). The CDR3 runs 18 residues. CDR3 residues: CASSLIGGREPNTGELFF. DNA for the CDR3: TGTGCCAGCAGCCTCATTGGCGGGAGGGAACCAAACACCGGGGAGCTGTTTTTT.

With respect to this clonotype: A much larger clone lies a single base off, so this may be a read error. V is TRBV2 and J is TRBJ2-1, with TRBD2 identical over 10 bases. The germline CDR1 and CDR2 sequences are SNHLY and FYNNEI. The CDR3 is 16 amino acids. CDR3 sequence reads: CASKREEAGGENERFF. The DNA for the CDR3 is TGTGCCAGCAAAAGGGAGGAAGCGGGAGGGGAAAATGAGCGGTTCTTC.

The chain uses TRBV20-1 and TRBJ2-2; perhaps TRBD2 as D (5 bases). Trimming took off 6 bases at V and 6 bases at J, with 14 bases between the two ends. The germline V gene has CDR1 DFQATT and CDR2 SNEGSKA (reference sequence). The CDR3 totals 13 residues. Here the CDR3 DNA reads TGCAGTGCCCCGACTATGAAGGCCGGGGAGCTGTTTTTT. Protein product: CSAPTMKAGELFF.

This chain joins TRBV5-1 and TRBJ2-7; TRBD2 is a possible D gene (7 bases). Germline V gene sequence: CDR1 SGHRS, CDR2 YFSETQ. The V end was cut by 4 bases, the J end by 2 bases, with 13 bases between. This CDR3 is built from 14 residues. CDR3 nucleotide sequence: TGCGCCAGCAGCGGGGGGGGGGGCCCCTACGAGCAGTACTTC. Its protein is CASSGGGGPYEQYF.

This clonotype occurred many times. This chain links TRBV28 with TRBJ2-5; a possible D gene is TRBD1 (5 bases). The CDR3 is made up of 17 amino acids. Looked up from germline, CDR1 is MDHEN and CDR2 is SYDVKM. The ends were cut back, 3 bases at V and 1 base at J, with 18 bases in the middle. CDR3 sequence reads: CASSFRQVKGLQETQYF. In nucleotides, the CDR3 is TGTGCCAGCAGTTTTCGGCAGGTTAAGGGGCTCCAAGAGACCCAGTACTTC.

This clonotype was observed many times. The chain recombines TRBV28 with TRBJ2-7; 8 nucleotides line up with TRBD1. The CDR3 runs 14 residues. V gave up 6 bases and J gave up 0 bases; unmatched junction bases: 4. CDR1 and CDR2 from the germline V gene are MDHEN and SYDVKM. The CDR3 region has the DNA TGTGCCAGCAGCGCCCAGGGGGCCTCCTACGAGCAGTACTTC. Its translation is CASSAQGASYEQYF.

The gene calls are TRBV5-1 and TRBJ2-7; 8 bases are a match to TRBD1. CDR1 is SGHRS, CDR2 YFSETQ, per germline. The CDR3 has 15 residues. The ends lost 1 base at V and 4 bases at J; junction bases unmatched: 7. The CDR3: CASSLFRTGNYEQYF. The CDR3, as DNA: TGCGCCAGCAGCTTGTTTAGGACAGGGAATTACGAGCAGTACTTC.

For the CDR3, the DNA is TGTGCCAGCAGCCAAGTACTGACCGCGGACGGCTCCTACGAGCAGTACTTC. It encodes CASSQVLTADGSYEQYF. V and J are TRBV4-2 and TRBJ2-7; D gene unclear. V lost 1 base and J lost 0, with 16 bases in between. Germline CDR1 reads LGHNA; CDR2 reads YNFKEQ. The CDR3 has 17 residues.

This clonotype was recorded many times. The chain carries TRBV28 and TRBJ2-5, with D possibly being TRBD2 (6 bases). V was pared by 4 bases and J by 4 bases, with 13 bases between. The CDR3 is made up of 14 amino acids. The germline CDR1 and CDR2 sequences are MDHEN and SYDVKM. CDR3 nucleotides: TGTGCCAGCAGTTCCCTGCCCGGGGGAGAGACCCAGTACTTC. Amino acid sequence: CASSSLPGGETQYF.

This clonotype was observed at least ten times. The chain carries TRBV7-8 and TRBJ1-2; D remains unclear. Between the trimmed V and J ends, which lost 2 bases and 2 bases, there was a span of 9 bases. The CDR3 spans 14 residues. In germline, CDR1 is SGHVS, CDR2 FQNEAQ. This chain's CDR3 is CASSLRPGNYGYTF. The CDR3 DNA is TGTGCCAGCAGCTTACGTCCAGGAAACTATGGCTACACCTTC.

There are many counts of this clonotype. The V gene is TRBV6-1, the J gene TRBJ2-7; a weak D match, TRBD1 (5 bases). Trimming left V 1 base short and J 7 bases short, with 8 bases between. The V gene's germline CDR1 is MNHNS and CDR2 SASEGT. This CDR3 is 12 amino acids long. The CDR3 spells CASSEGTREQYF. In DNA form, the CDR3 reads TGTGCCAGCAGTGAAGGGACAAGGGAGCAGTACTTC.

This clonotype was detected a few times. This chain uses TRBV11-2 with TRBJ2-7, with TRBD2 as a possible D gene (6 bases). V lost 4 bases and J lost 5, with 15 bases in between. This CDR3 is 14 amino acids long. Germline V gene sequence: CDR1 SGHAT, CDR2 FQNNGV. The CDR3: CASSSRRGMNEQYF. In nucleotides, the CDR3 is TGTGCCAGCAGCTCTCGTCGGGGGATGAACGAGCAGTACTTC.

This clonotype was seen many times. This chain joins TRBV2 and TRBJ2-5, with 7 bases matching TRBD2. The junction had 12 bases not matched to a gene; V was cut back by 8 bases and J by 0 bases. From germline, CDR1 is SNHLY and CDR2 FYNNEI. The CDR3 runs 16 residues. The CDR3: CASRWLASGYQETQYF. As DNA, the CDR3 is TGTGCCAGCCGGTGGTTGGCTAGCGGATACCAAGAGACCCAGTACTTC.